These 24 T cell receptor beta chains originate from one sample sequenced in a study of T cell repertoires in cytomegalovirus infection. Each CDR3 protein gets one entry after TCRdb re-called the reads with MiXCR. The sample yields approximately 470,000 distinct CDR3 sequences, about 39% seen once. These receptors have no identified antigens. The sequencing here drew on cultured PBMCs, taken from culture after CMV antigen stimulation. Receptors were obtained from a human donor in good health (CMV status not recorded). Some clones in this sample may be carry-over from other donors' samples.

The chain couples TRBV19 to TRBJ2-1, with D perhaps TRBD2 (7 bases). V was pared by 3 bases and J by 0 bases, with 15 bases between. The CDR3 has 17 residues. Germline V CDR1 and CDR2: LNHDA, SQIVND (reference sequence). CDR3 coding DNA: TGTGCCAGTAGTATTCCGGGGGGCAAGGGCTCCTACAATGAGCAGTTCTTC. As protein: CASSIPGGKGSYNEQFF.

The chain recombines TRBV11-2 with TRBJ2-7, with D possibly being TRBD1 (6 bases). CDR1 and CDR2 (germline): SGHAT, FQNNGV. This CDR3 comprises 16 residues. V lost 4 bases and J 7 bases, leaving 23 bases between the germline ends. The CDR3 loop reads CASSSLSGRGVREQYF. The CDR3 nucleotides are TGTGCCAGCAGCTCCCTATCTGGCAGGGGCGTACGGGAGCAGTACTTC.

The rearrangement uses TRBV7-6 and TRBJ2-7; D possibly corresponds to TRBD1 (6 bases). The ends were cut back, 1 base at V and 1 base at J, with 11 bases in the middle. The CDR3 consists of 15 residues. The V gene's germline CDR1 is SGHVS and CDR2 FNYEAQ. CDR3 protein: CASSLGQDLSYEQYF. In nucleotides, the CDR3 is TGTGCCAGCAGCTTAGGACAGGACCTTTCCTACGAGCAGTACTTC.

The CDR3 here is CASSYRDKRSPLHF. The CDR3 DNA reads as TGTGCCAGCAGTTACCGGGACAAAAGATCACCCCTCCACTTT. The chain carries TRBV12-3 or TRBV12-4 and TRBJ1-6, with D possibly being TRBD1 (6 bases). There are 14 residues in the CDR3. The V gene lost 4 bases and the J gene lost 10 bases, with 14 bases spanning the gap.

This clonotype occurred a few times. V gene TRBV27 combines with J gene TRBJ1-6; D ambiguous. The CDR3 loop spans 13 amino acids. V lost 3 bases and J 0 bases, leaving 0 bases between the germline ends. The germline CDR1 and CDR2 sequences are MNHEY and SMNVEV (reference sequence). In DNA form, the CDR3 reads TGTGCCAGCAGTTTCTCCTATAATTCACCCCTCCACTTT. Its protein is CASSFSYNSPLHF.

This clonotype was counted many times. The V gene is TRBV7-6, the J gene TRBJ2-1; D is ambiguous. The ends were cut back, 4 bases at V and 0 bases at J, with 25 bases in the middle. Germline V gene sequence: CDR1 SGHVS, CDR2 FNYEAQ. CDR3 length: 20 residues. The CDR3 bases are TGTGCCAGCAGCTACGGCTCCACCTCCAGCGCCTGGAGCTCCTACAATGAGCAGTTCTTC. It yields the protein CASSYGSTSSAWSSYNEQFF.

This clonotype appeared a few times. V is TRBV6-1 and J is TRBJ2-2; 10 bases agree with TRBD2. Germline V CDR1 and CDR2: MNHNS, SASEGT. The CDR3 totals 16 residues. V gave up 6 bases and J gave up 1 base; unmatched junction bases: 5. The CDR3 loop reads CASRSLAGGNTGELFF. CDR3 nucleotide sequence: TGTGCCAGCAGAAGCTTAGCGGGAGGGAACACCGGGGAGCTGTTTTTT.

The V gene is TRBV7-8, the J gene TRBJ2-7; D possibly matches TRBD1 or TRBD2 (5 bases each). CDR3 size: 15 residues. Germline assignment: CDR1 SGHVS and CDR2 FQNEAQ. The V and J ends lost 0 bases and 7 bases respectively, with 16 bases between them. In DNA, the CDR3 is TGTGCCAGCAGCTTAGCGCAGGGAGTTGCTTATGAGCAGTACTTC. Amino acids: CASSLAQGVAYEQYF. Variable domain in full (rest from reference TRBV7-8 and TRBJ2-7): GAGVSQSPRYKVAKRGQDVALRCDPISGHVSLFWYQQALGQGPEFLTYFQNEAQLDKSGLPSDRFFAERPEGSVSTLKIQRTQQEDSAVYLCASSLAQGVAYEQYFGPGTRLTVT.

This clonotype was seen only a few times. The CDR3: CASSYPTTPDTQYF. In DNA, the CDR3 is TGTGCCAGCAGTTACCCTACTACGCCAGATACGCAGTATTTT. This chain joins TRBV6-1 and TRBJ2-3; D call uncertain. Germline-derived CDR1 and CDR2 are MNHNS and SASEGT. Trimming stripped 5 bases from V and 4 bases from J, with 13 bases between. CDR3 length equals 14 residues.

CDR3 nucleotides: TGTGCCAGCAGTACGTCCCCGCTCTATCAGCCCCAGCATTTT. This translates into CASSTSPLYQPQHF. The chain uses TRBV2 and TRBJ1-5; D gene unclear. The ends were cut back, 5 bases at V and 5 bases at J, with 13 bases in the middle. Germline V lookup: CDR1 SNHLY, CDR2 FYNNEI. This CDR3 has 14 residues.

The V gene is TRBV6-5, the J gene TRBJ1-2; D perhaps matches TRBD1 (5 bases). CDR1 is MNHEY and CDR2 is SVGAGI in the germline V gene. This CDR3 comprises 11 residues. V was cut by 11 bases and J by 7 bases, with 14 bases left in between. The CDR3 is CAARGGFGYTF. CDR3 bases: TGTGCCGCGCGGGGGGGGTTTGGCTACACCTTC.

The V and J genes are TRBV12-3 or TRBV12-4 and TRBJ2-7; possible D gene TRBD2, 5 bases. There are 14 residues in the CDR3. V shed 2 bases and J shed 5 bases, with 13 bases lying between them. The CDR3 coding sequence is TGTGCCAGCAGTTTAAACCGCGAGGGCGACGAGCAGTACTTC. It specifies CASSLNREGDEQYF.

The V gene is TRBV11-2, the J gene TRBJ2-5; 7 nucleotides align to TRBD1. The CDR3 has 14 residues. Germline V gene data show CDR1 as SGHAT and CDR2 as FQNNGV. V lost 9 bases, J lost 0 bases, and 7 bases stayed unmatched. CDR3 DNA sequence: TGTGCCAGTAGGACAGGACGAAACCAAGAGACCCAGTACTTC. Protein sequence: CASRTGRNQETQYF.

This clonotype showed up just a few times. The CDR3 DNA reads as TGTGCCAGCGCAAAGGGGGTTCCCGAGACCCAGTACTTC. This gives the protein CASAKGVPETQYF. This sequence joins TRBV7-2 and TRBJ2-5, with a tentative D call TRBD1 (6 bases). This CDR3 is 13 amino acids long. Trimming removed 8 bases at V and 5 bases at J, with 15 bases between. CDR1 SGHTA and CDR2 FQGNSA come from the germline V gene.

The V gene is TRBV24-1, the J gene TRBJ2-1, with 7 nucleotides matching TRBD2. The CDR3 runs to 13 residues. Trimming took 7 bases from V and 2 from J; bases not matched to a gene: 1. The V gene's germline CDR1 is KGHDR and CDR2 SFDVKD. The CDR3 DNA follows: TGTGCCACCAGCGGGAGGCCCTACAATGAGCAGTTCTTC. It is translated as CATSGRPYNEQFF.

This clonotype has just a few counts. The chain's CDR3 is CASSSGGIDTQYF. The CDR3 nucleotides are TGTGCCAGCAGCTCTGGGGGAATAGATACGCAGTATTTT. The V gene is TRBV7-2, the J gene TRBJ2-3, with D perhaps given as TRBD1 or TRBD2 (5 bases each). Per germline, CDR1 SGHTA and CDR2 FQGNSA. V was clipped by 4 bases and J by 5 bases, with 10 bases between them. CDR3 length: 13 amino acids.

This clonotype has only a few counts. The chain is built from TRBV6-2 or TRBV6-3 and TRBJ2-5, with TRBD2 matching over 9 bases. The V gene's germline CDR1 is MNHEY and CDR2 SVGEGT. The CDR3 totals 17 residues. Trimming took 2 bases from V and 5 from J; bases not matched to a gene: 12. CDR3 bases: TGTGCCAGCAGTTACAGTAAGATAGCGGGAGTTTTGGAGACCCAGTACTTC. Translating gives CASSYSKIAGVLETQYF.

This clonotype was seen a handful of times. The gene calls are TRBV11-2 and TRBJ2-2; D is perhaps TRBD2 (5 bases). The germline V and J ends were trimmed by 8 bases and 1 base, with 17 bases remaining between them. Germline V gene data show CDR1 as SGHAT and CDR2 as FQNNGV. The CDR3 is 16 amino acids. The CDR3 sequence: CASHDTVGLNTGELFF. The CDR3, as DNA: TGTGCCAGCCACGATACTGTTGGACTGAACACCGGGGAGCTGTTTTTT.

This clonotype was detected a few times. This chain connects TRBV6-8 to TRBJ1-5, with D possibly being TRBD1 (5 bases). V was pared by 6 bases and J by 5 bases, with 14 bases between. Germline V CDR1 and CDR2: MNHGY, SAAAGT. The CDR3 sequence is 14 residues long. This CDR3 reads CASRESGGYQPQHF. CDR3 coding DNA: TGTGCCAGCAGGGAGAGTGGGGGATATCAGCCCCAGCATTTT.

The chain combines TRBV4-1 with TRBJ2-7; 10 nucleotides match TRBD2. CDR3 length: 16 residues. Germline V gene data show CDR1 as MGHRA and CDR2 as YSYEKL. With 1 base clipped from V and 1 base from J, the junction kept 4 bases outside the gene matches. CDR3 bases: TGCGCCAGCAGCCAAGTTCTAGCGGGAGTGTCCTACGAGCAGTACTTC. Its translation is CASSQVLAGVSYEQYF.

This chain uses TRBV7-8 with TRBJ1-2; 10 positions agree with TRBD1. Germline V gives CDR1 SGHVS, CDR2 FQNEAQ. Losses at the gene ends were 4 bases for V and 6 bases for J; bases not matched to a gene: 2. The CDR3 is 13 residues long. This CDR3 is CASSWDRGHGYTF. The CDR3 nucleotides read TGTGCCAGCAGCTGGGACAGGGGCCATGGCTACACCTTC.

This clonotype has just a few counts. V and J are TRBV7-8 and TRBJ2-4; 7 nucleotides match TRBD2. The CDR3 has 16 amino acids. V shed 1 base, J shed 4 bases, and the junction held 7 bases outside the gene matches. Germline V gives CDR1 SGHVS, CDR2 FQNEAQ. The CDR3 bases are TGTGCCAGCAGCTTAGGATGGGGCGGGGGTAAAAACATTCAGTACTTC. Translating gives CASSLGWGGGKNIQYF.

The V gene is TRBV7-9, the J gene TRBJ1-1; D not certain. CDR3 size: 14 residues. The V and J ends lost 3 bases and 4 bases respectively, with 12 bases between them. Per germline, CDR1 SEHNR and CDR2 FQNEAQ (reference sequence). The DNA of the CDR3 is TGTGCCAGCAGCTTTACCCGGTTAAGCACTGAAGCTTTCTTT. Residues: CASSFTRLSTEAFF.

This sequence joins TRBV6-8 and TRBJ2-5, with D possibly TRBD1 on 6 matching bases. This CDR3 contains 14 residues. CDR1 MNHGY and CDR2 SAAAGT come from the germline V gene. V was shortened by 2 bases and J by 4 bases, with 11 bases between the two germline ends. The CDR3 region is CASSYGIRGETQYF. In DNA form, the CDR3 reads TGTGCCAGCAGTTACGGAATCAGGGGAGAGACCCAGTACTTC.